The present entry profiles one T cell receptor beta chain with its context. Whenever a sample was processed, at least 7 million PBMCs were isolated. The source of the sample is a study of blood T cells in healthy people across ages. The CDR3 is 16 residues long. V lost 1 base to trimming and J lost 11 bases; unmatched junction nucleotides: 15. CDR1 and CDR2 from the germline V gene are SGHNT and YYREEE (reference sequence). A sample-barcoded 5' primer and a J-beta primer mix were used in a second PCR of about 6 to 11 cycles. Researchers report that a template-switch adaptor with 12 random nucleotides tagged each cDNA molecule. Each CDR3 protein gets one entry after TCRdb re-called the 5' RACE reads with MiXCR. The data contain fewer than 2,000,000 distinct CDR3 sequences, around 35% of them seen just once; the ten biggest clones take up around 10%.

Sequencing input: blood. The sequence was collected from a woman aged 25 to 39 in good health. The gene calls are TRBV5-4 and TRBJ2-5; 9 nucleotides align to TRBD2. CDR3 in DNA: TGTGCCAGCAGCTTGTGGCTAGCGGGAATAACGGATGAGCAGTACTTC. Residues: CASSLWLAGITDEQYF.